The 17 T cell receptor beta chains listed next were all sequenced from one sample in a study of T cell responses to AZD1222 COVID-19 vaccine. Sequencing was performed with immunoSEQ multiplex PCR; in TCRdb, only in-frame clones are kept and a portion is missing. Of over 100,000 clones listed, nearly 90% are singletons. The sample was peripheral blood, taken on day 0 of MenACWY control vaccination. The receptors stem from an adult in good health.

The gene calls are TRBV28 and TRBJ2-2; 7 nucleotides agree with TRBD1. The length of the CDR3 is 16 residues. Germline V gene data show CDR1 as MDHEN and CDR2 as SYDVKM. Losses at the gene ends were 3 bases for V and 6 bases for J; bases not matched to a gene: 10. Written as DNA, the CDR3 is TGTGCCAGCAGTTTTTCTGGCAGGGGGTCGGCCGGGGAGCTGTTTTTT. It encodes CASSFSGRGSAGELFF.

This sequence joins TRBV7-9 and TRBJ2-7; D is uncertain. This CDR3 is built from 11 residues. Germline assignment: CDR1 SEHNR and CDR2 FQNEAQ (reference sequence). V was shortened by 5 bases and J by 7 bases, with 9 bases between the two germline ends. The CDR3 here is CASSITGEQYF. The CDR3 coding sequence is TGTGCCAGCAGCATTACTGGGGAGCAGTACTTC.

This clone has a handful of counts. The chain links TRBV28 to TRBJ1-1; D unresolved. The V end lost 3 bases, the J end lost 4 bases, and 9 bases lay between the germline ends. The CDR3 is made up of 13 amino acids. Germline V gene sequence: CDR1 MDHEN, CDR2 SYDVKM. The chain's CDR3 is CASSFFLGTEAFF. In DNA form, the CDR3 reads TGTGCCAGCAGTTTTTTCTTGGGCACTGAAGCTTTCTTT.

The V and J genes are TRBV12-3 or TRBV12-4 and TRBJ1-5, with no clear D. The CDR3 spans 13 residues. Trimming removed 3 bases at V and 4 bases at J, with 7 bases between. The CDR3 coding sequence is TGTGCCAGCAGTTTCGGCCTAAATCAGCCCCAGCATTTT. Its translation is CASSFGLNQPQHF.

This chain links TRBV19 with TRBJ1-5, with 8 bases fitting TRBD1. With 7 bases clipped from V and 4 bases from J, the junction kept 12 bases outside the gene matches. CDR1 LNHDA and CDR2 SQIVND come from the germline V gene (reference sequence). CDR3 length: 16 residues. In nucleotides, the CDR3 is TGTGCCAGTACCTCATATCGGCAGGGGGCGAATCAGCCCCAGCATTTT. Amino acids: CASTSYRQGANQPQHF.

The chain has TRBV6-5 and TRBJ1-1, with D unresolved. Per the germline V gene, CDR1 is MNHEY and CDR2 is SVGAGI. Trimming took 8 bases from V and 6 from J, leaving 16 bases between them. The CDR3 is made up of 13 amino acids. CDR3 sequence reads: CASFRGVSAEAFF. DNA for the CDR3: TGTGCCAGCTTCCGAGGCGTGAGTGCTGAAGCTTTCTTT.

The chain couples TRBV7-9 to TRBJ2-1, with 14 bases fitting TRBD2. The V gene end was trimmed by 7 bases and the J gene end by 6 bases; junction bases not matched to a gene: 14. The length of the CDR3 is 18 residues. Germline lookup yields CDR1 SEHNR and CDR2 FQNEAQ (reference sequence). The CDR3 DNA reads as TGTGCCAGCACCCGGGGCACCGGGACTAGCGGGAGTAGCAATGAGCAGTTCTTC. Encoded protein: CASTRGTGTSGSSNEQFF.

This clone turned up a few times. The chain combines TRBV28 with TRBJ2-1; D ambiguous. The V and J ends lost 3 bases and 6 bases respectively, with 15 bases between them. Germline V CDR1 and CDR2: MDHEN, SYDVKM. CDR3 length equals 15 residues. CDR3 sequence (DNA): TGTGCCAGCAGTTTCGGGCGGCCCGATGTCAATGAGCAGTTCTTC. Encoded protein: CASSFGRPDVNEQFF. Looking up the rest from reference TRBV28 and TRBJ2-1 gives the full variable domain: DVKVTQSSRYLVKRTGEKVFLECVQDMDHENMFWYRQDPGLGLRLIYFSYDVKMKEKGDIPEGYSVSREKKERFSLILESASTNQTSMYLCASSFGRPDVNEQFFGPGTRLTVL.

This clone appeared a few times. The gene calls are TRBV4-3 and TRBJ2-3; 8 bases match TRBD1. In germline, CDR1 is LGHNA, CDR2 YSLEER. The CDR3 is made up of 16 amino acids. Trimming cost V 2 bases and J 2 bases; bases outside gene matches: 6. The CDR3 spells CASSQRQGPSTDTQYF. The DNA for the CDR3 is TGCGCCAGCAGCCAACGACAGGGGCCTTCCACAGATACGCAGTATTTT.

V usage is TRBV7-6 and J usage is TRBJ1-1, with TRBD1 matching over 8 bases. The CDR3 is 16 residues long. The trim removed 2 bases at V and 5 bases at J, leaving 10 bases unmatched. CDR1 SGHVS and CDR2 FNYEAQ come from the germline V gene. The CDR3 is CASSLKLGQGETEAFF. The CDR3 DNA follows: TGTGCCAGCAGCTTAAAGCTCGGACAGGGAGAGACTGAAGCTTTCTTT.

The chain links TRBV7-9 to TRBJ1-1; no clear D. Deletions cut 1 base from V and 1 base from J, with 7 bases between. Germline CDR1 and CDR2: SEHNR and FQNEAQ (reference sequence). The length of the CDR3 is 14 residues. CDR3 bases: TGTGCCAGCAGCTTAGGTCGGGGGAACACTGAAGCTTTCTTT. It specifies CASSLGRGNTEAFF.

The sample holds one count of this clone. The chain's CDR3 is CASSRAQGGTEAFF. In DNA, the CDR3 is TGTGCCAGCTCACGAGCGCAGGGGGGAACTGAAGCTTTCTTT. The V and J genes are TRBV18 and TRBJ1-1; TRBD1 agrees at 7 bases. The trim removed 4 bases at V and 5 bases at J, leaving 7 bases unmatched. Germline loops: CDR1 KGHSH, CDR2 LQKENI. This CDR3 has 14 amino acids.

The chain carries TRBV6-2 or TRBV6-3 and TRBJ1-2; no firm D call. The CDR3 loop spans 13 amino acids. Per the germline V gene, CDR1 is MNHEY and CDR2 is SVGEGT. V gave up 5 bases and J gave up 2 bases, with 9 bases separating them. DNA of the CDR3: TGTGCCAGCAGTACTGCAGTGAACTATGGCTACACCTTC. This encodes CASSTAVNYGYTF.

The CDR3 here is CASSETLQENTEAFF. Written as DNA, the CDR3 is TGTGCCAGCAGCGAGACCTTACAGGAAAACACTGAAGCTTTCTTT. The chain has TRBV9 and TRBJ1-1; tentatively, D is TRBD1 (5 bases). Trimming removed 3 bases at V and 2 bases at J, with 14 bases between. Per germline, CDR1 SGDLS and CDR2 YYNGEE. The CDR3 is made up of 15 amino acids.

The chain has TRBV7-9 and TRBJ2-1; D is uncertain. Germline-derived CDR1 and CDR2 are SEHNR and FQNEAQ (reference sequence). Between the trimmed V and J ends, which lost 4 bases and 4 bases, there was a span of 17 bases. This CDR3 contains 16 residues. The CDR3 DNA is TGTGCCAGCAGCTATACCGCAGGAGTGGGATACAATGAGCAGTTCTTC. This sequence encodes CASSYTAGVGYNEQFF.

The genes are TRBV28 and TRBJ2-7; unclear D gene. There are 17 residues in the CDR3. Germline V CDR1 and CDR2: MDHEN, SYDVKM. V lost 7 bases and J 2 bases, leaving 24 bases between the germline ends. This CDR3 reads CASTLLPQPFTPYEQYF. The CDR3 DNA reads as TGTGCCAGCACCCTCCTTCCACAGCCGTTTACCCCCTACGAGCAGTACTTC.

This chain connects TRBV24-1 to TRBJ1-5; TRBD1 is a possible D gene (5 bases). V was cut by 5 bases and J by 7 bases, with 14 bases left in between. The germline V gene has CDR1 KGHDR and CDR2 SFDVKD. The CDR3 sequence is 14 residues long. CDR3: CATSGRVDGQPQHF. The DNA of the CDR3 is TGTGCCACCAGTGGCAGGGTCGATGGGCAGCCCCAGCATTTT.